This T cell receptor (beta chain) was recorded in a study of identical twins. Whole-study findings and limits: Monozygotic twins shared more out-of-frame TCR alpha than recombination models predicted. Reduced insertions were recorded for abundant cord blood beta clonotypes, with no such pattern in memory repertoires.

Healthy Caucasians supplied all donations. V gave up 2 bases and J gave up 0 bases, with 9 bases separating them. The CDR3 runs 15 residues. CDR1 and CDR2 from the germline V gene are SGDLS and YYNGEE. This clonotype was seen at least ten times. What it binds is unknown. TCRdb redid the calling of the 5' RACE reads with MiXCR, one entry per CDR3 protein. The table shows 550,000 to 800,000 distinct CDR3 sequences, with less than 9% occurring only once. This same sample was also taken into another study, of yellow fever vaccine responses in identical twins. Turning to that study: Vaccine T cell responses of twins reportedly seemed partly convergent and partly personalized.

Material: PBMCs. V gene TRBV9 combines with J gene TRBJ2-1; no firm D call. This receptor was obtained from a woman younger than 35 in good health. The chain's CDR3 is CASSVADNSYNEQFF. The CDR3 DNA is TGTGCCAGCAGCGTCGCCGATAACTCCTACAATGAGCAGTTCTTC.